This TCR beta chain was retrieved from a study of blood T cell repertoires in COVID-19. About the research overall: Acute-phase and convalescent COVID-19 samples originated in the United States, Italy and Spain. The cDNA or gDNA used as material had been derived from T cells, B-cell-depleted T cells, or PBMCs.

Under the authors' procedure: Reference gene primer amplification gave estimated nucleated cell counts. Here immunoSEQ multiplex PCR was the method, and the copy in TCRdb shows in-frame clones only, minus some. For V, J and clone size, that table is used; D and trimming come from the DNA. The data show about 140,000 clones, 65% to 85% seen once. Germline V lookup: CDR1 KGHSH, CDR2 LQKENI. V was clipped by 6 bases and J by 1 base; unmatched bases: 1. The CDR3 contains 14 residues. V is TRBV18 and J is TRBJ2-3, with TRBD1 matching over 10 bases. The TCR comes from a woman in her fifties or sixties with acute or convalescent COVID-19. The sample consisted of peripheral blood. As DNA, the CDR3 is TGTGCCAGCTCCGGGACAGGGGGCACAGATACGCAGTATTTT. Its protein is CASSGTGGTDTQYF.